The 29 T cell receptor beta chains below were found in one sample sequenced in a study of T-cell reconstitution after alpha-beta-depleted transplantation in children (dated by TCRdb to 2016 to 2017). The protocol used for the library was PCR. Sequencing was carried out with an Illumina HiSeq 2500. Molecular barcoding was employed in the preparation of TCR libraries, with unique molecular identifiers being used to normalize TCRbeta repertoire quantification. TCRdb reanalyzed the raw reads on its own, using fastp at Q25 for trimming and MiXCR for clone calling, and kept in-frame beta chains. All rows with the same CDR3 protein become a single entry with the most common DNA and genes. The sample table shows hundreds of thousands of distinct CDR3 sequences, and around 17% are seen once. The ten most abundant clones make up 0.8% to 1.1% of the sample. The sequencing here drew on PBMCs from the stem cell graft donor, taken from the stem cell graft. These receptors came from a human donor who donated a stem cell graft to a child with acute myeloid leukemia.

This chain connects TRBV21-1 to TRBJ2-5; TRBD2, the D gene given by the table, was not confirmed from the DNA. TRBV21-1 is assigned pseudogene status. CDR3 length equals 11 residues. This CDR3 is CASRRVETQYF. DNA for the CDR3: TGTGCCAGCAGGAGGGTGGAGACCCAGTACTTC.

In this sample, this clonotype turned up many times. The chain recombines TRBV7-2 with TRBJ2-4; possibly TRBD1 for D (6 bases). Germline V lookup: CDR1 SGHTA, CDR2 FQGNSA. Trimming removed 4 bases from V and 0 bases from J, with 16 bases in between. There are 17 residues in the CDR3. CDR3 nucleotide sequence: TGTGCCAGCAGCTCTGCCGGGACAATCCTAGCCAAAAACATTCAGTACTTC. This gives the protein CASSSAGTILAKNIQYF. The full variable domain, in which reference TRBV7-2 and TRBJ2-4 provide the parts outside the CDR3, is GAGVSQSPSNKVTEKGKDVELRCDPISGHTALYWYRQSLGQGLEFLIYFQGNSAPDKSGLPSDRFSAERTGGSVSTLTIQRTQQEDSAVYLCASSSAGTILAKNIQYFGAGTRLSVL.

The chain is built from TRBV7-3 and TRBJ2-1, with TRBD2 matching over 15 bases. Trimming removed 3 bases from V and 9 bases from J; junction bases left unmatched: 9. CDR3 size: 17 residues. From germline, CDR1 is SGHTA and CDR2 FQGTGA. DNA for the CDR3: TGTGCCAGCAGCTTCGCTGGACTAGCGGGGGGGATGGGTGAGCAGTTCTTC. This sequence encodes CASSFAGLAGGMGEQFF.

The genes are TRBV7-9 and TRBJ2-1; D not certain. The V gene's germline CDR1 is SEHNR and CDR2 FQNEAQ (reference sequence). The CDR3 runs to 16 residues. Trimming removed 8 bases at V and 5 bases at J, with 22 bases between. Written as DNA, the CDR3 is TGTGCCAGCTCGAAACCTGGGGTACGTTGGGACAATGAGCAGTTCTTC. This encodes CASSKPGVRWDNEQFF.

Only a few counts were recorded for this clonotype. The genes are TRBV7-2 and TRBJ1-5; 9 bases map to TRBD1. This CDR3 is built from 13 residues. V was clipped by 8 bases and J by 6 bases; unmatched bases: 5. Germline V gene lookup returns CDR1 SGHTA and CDR2 FQGNSA. DNA of the CDR3: TGTGCCAGCGCAGACAGGGGGGCTCAGCCCCAGCATTTT. Its translation: CASADRGAQPQHF. The full variable domain, its missing parts supplied by reference TRBV7-2 and TRBJ1-5, is GAGVSQSPSNKVTEKGKDVELRCDPISGHTALYWYRQSLGQGLEFLIYFQGNSAPDKSGLPSDRFSAERTGGSVSTLTIQRTQQEDSAVYLCASADRGAQPQHFGDGTRLSIL.

Many counts were recorded for this clonotype. This chain links TRBV12-3 or TRBV12-4 with TRBJ2-7, with a weak D call TRBD2 (5 bases). The CDR3 has 12 residues. Trimming left V 3 bases short and J 6 bases short, with 9 bases between. DNA for the CDR3: TGTGCCAGCAGTTTTGCCGCGGGCGAGCAGTACTTC. It is translated as CASSFAAGEQYF.

V gene TRBV15 combines with J gene TRBJ1-1; D gene uncertain. Germline CDR1 is LNHNV and CDR2 is YYDKDF (reference sequence). Trimming took off 5 bases at V and 4 bases at J, with 14 bases between the two ends. The CDR3 totals 14 residues. The CDR3 DNA is TGTGCCACCAGCCGTTCCTTCGGGCTCACTGAAGCTTTCTTT. The encoded protein is CATSRSFGLTEAFF.

The gene calls are TRBV7-2 and TRBJ2-3; D uncertain. Germline V lookup: CDR1 SGHTA, CDR2 FQGNSA. Trimming left V 2 bases short and J 0 bases short, with 15 bases between. The CDR3 has 17 amino acids. The CDR3 nucleotides read TGTGCCAGCAGCTTATTTGGGCAGATCACTAGCACAGATACGCAGTATTTT. Translated: CASSLFGQITSTDTQYF.

This clonotype was counted ten times or more. This sequence joins TRBV29-1 and TRBJ2-1; perhaps D is TRBD1 or TRBD2 (6 bases each). The CDR3 consists of 17 residues. Germline lookup yields CDR1 SQVTM and CDR2 ANQGSEA. V was shortened by 1 base and J by 0 bases, with 16 bases between the two germline ends. The CDR3 reads CSVEGEGEVGSYNEQFF. CDR3 DNA: TGCAGCGTTGAAGGAGAGGGGGAGGTGGGCTCCTACAATGAGCAGTTCTTC.

This chain links TRBV5-1 with TRBJ2-7, with no clear D. This CDR3 contains 17 residues. The ends were cut back, 0 bases at V and 4 bases at J, with 20 bases in the middle. Germline CDR1 is SGHRS and CDR2 is YFSETQ. Here the CDR3 DNA reads TGCGCCAGCAGCTTGGGGTCCGCAAAGGGCCTCATTTACGAGCAGTACTTC. Amino acid sequence: CASSLGSAKGLIYEQYF.

J is TRBJ2-5 and V is TRBV6-5, with TRBD2 as a possible D gene (6 bases). There are 14 residues in the CDR3. V lost 0 bases, J lost 6 bases, and 11 bases lay in between. CDR1 is MNHEY, CDR2 SVGAGI, per germline. In DNA form, the CDR3 reads TGTGCCAGCAGTTACTCGGAGGGTAGACAGACCCAGTACTTC. Its protein is CASSYSEGRQTQYF.

This clonotype was found many times. This chain uses TRBV20-1 with TRBJ2-5; 14 bases are shared with TRBD2. The CDR3 has 14 residues. Germline values: CDR1 DFQATT, CDR2 SNEGSKA (reference sequence). V dropped 3 bases and J dropped 5; count of bases not matched to a gene: 2. CDR3 sequence: CSARTSGGEETQYF. For the CDR3, the DNA is TGCAGTGCTAGGACTAGCGGGGGGGAGGAGACCCAGTACTTC.

This clonotype has ten or more counts. The chain is built from TRBV7-2 and TRBJ2-3; the D call may be TRBD1 or TRBD2 (5 bases each). V dropped 1 base and J dropped 4 bases, with 9 bases sitting between them. The CDR3 consists of 14 residues. Germline V gene data show CDR1 as SGHTA and CDR2 as FQGNSA. CDR3: CASSLGMGADTQYF. CDR3 DNA: TGTGCCAGCAGCTTAGGGATGGGGGCAGATACGCAGTATTTT.

This chain connects TRBV27 to TRBJ1-2; D remains ambiguous. Germline V CDR1 and CDR2: MNHEY, SMNVEV (reference sequence). The V gene lost 5 bases and the J gene lost 2 bases, with 12 bases spanning the gap. This CDR3 region has 14 residues. As DNA, the CDR3 is TGTGCCAGCAGTCCCTCGGAAGGAAACTATGGCTACACCTTC. Translated: CASSPSEGNYGYTF.

This clonotype was observed many times. The rearrangement joins TRBV29-1 to TRBJ2-7, with 8 bases identical to TRBD1. Looked up from germline, CDR1 is SQVTM and CDR2 is ANQGSEA. This CDR3 has 14 residues. J gave up 5 bases and V 2 bases, and 8 bases lay outside the gene matches. CDR3 residues: CSVETGQGSNEQYF. The CDR3 nucleotides read TGCAGCGTTGAAACAGGACAGGGTTCCAACGAGCAGTACTTC.

This clonotype has more than one count but fewer than ten. J is TRBJ2-1 and V is TRBV27; TRBD1 aligns across 10 bases. Germline CDR1 reads MNHEY; CDR2 reads SMNVEV (reference sequence). Trimming took 2 bases from V and 8 from J; bases not matched to a gene: 3. The CDR3 consists of 14 residues. This CDR3 is CASSLRGTGDEQFF. The DNA for the CDR3 is TGTGCCAGCAGTTTACGTGGGACAGGGGATGAGCAGTTCTTC.

In this sample, this clonotype turned up many times. This chain links TRBV20-1 with TRBJ1-2; D is unresolved. The CDR3 has 12 residues. CDR1 DFQATT and CDR2 SNEGSKA come from the germline V gene (reference sequence). V lost 1 base to trimming and J lost 6 bases, with 9 bases between them. The CDR3 sequence is CSARVTENGYTF. The CDR3, as DNA: TGCAGTGCTAGAGTTACCGAGAATGGCTACACCTTC.

This clonotype was observed many times. V gene TRBV20-1 combines with J gene TRBJ1-4; D possibly corresponds to TRBD1 (6 bases). Germline values: CDR1 DFQATT, CDR2 SNEGSKA (reference sequence). V gave up 0 bases and J gave up 6 bases, with 14 bases separating them. The CDR3 covers 15 residues. CDR3 nucleotides: TGCAGTGCTAGAGATCGGAGGGGGGGGGATGAAAAACTGTTTTTT. Translation: CSARDRRGGDEKLFF.

The V gene is TRBV5-1, the J gene TRBJ1-4, with D possibly being TRBD1 (5 bases). Germline V lookup: CDR1 SGHRS, CDR2 YFSETQ. The CDR3 loop spans 16 amino acids. Trimming cost V 6 bases and J 4 bases, with 19 bases left between them. In DNA, the CDR3 is TGCGCCAGCAACCTGGGGGGAGGCAGCTTTAATGAAAAACTGTTTTTT. Translation gives CASNLGGGSFNEKLFF.

The chain employs TRBV25-1 and TRBJ2-5, with a weak D call TRBD1 (5 bases). The CDR3 extends over 14 amino acids. From germline, CDR1 is MGHDK and CDR2 SYGVNS. V lost 3 bases and J 4 bases, leaving 12 bases between the germline ends. DNA for the CDR3: TGTGCCAGCAGTGAGGTAGGGGCAGGAGAGACCCAGTACTTC. Its protein is CASSEVGAGETQYF.

The genes are TRBV7-9 and TRBJ2-5; a weak D match, TRBD2 (5 bases). The CDR3 is made up of 15 amino acids. Trimming pared 1 base from V and 3 bases from J, leaving 12 bases between. Germline CDR1 SEHNR, CDR2 FQNEAQ (reference sequence). The CDR3 loop is CASSLGPEVEETQYF. The DNA of the CDR3 is TGTGCCAGCAGCTTAGGGCCGGAGGTAGAAGAGACCCAGTACTTC. Full variable domain (remainder filled in from reference TRBV7-9 and TRBJ2-5): DTGVSQNPRHKITKRGQNVTFRCDPISEHNRLYWYRQTLGQGPEFLTYFQNEAQLEKSRLLSDRFSAERPKGSFSTLEIQRTEQGDSAMYLCASSLGPEVEETQYFGPGTRLLVL.

This clonotype was found a few times. The chain has TRBV4-1 and TRBJ2-1; TRBD2 matches 8 bases. The J segment lost 2 bases and the V segment lost 4 bases, leaving 7 bases of the junction unmatched. This CDR3 has 16 residues. The germline V gene encodes CDR1 MGHRA and CDR2 YSYEKL. CDR3 sequence: CASSPETSGAYNEQFF. CDR3 DNA: TGCGCCAGCAGCCCTGAAACTAGCGGAGCCTACAATGAGCAGTTCTTC.

This clonotype was observed a few times. The V call is TRBV5-1, the J call TRBJ1-2; no firm D call. Germline V gene data show CDR1 as SGHRS and CDR2 as YFSETQ. V was trimmed by 4 bases and J by 2 bases, leaving 12 bases between them. The CDR3 extends over 14 amino acids. CDR3 protein: CASSRNTWNYGYTF. The CDR3 DNA reads as TGCGCCAGCAGCCGAAACACTTGGAACTATGGCTACACCTTC.

The CDR3 nucleotides read TGTGCCAGCAGCTTAGATGAGGGGACTAAGTCAGAGACCCAGTACTTC. It codes for CASSLDEGTKSETQYF. This chain connects TRBV11-2 to TRBJ2-5; 7 nucleotides line up with TRBD2. J was trimmed by 4 bases and V by 0 bases; bases with no gene match: 8. The CDR3 totals 16 residues. The germline gives CDR1 SGHAT, CDR2 FQNNGV.

This clonotype was detected ten times or more. The V call is TRBV7-8, the J call TRBJ2-1; maybe TRBD2 (5 bases). This CDR3 has 14 amino acids. V lost 5 bases and J 10 bases, leaving 18 bases between the germline ends. Germline loops: CDR1 SGHVS, CDR2 FQNEAQ. The CDR3 sequence is CASSARTDSGEQFF. The CDR3 bases are TGTGCCAGCAGCGCCAGAACGGATTCGGGAGAGCAGTTCTTC.

This clonotype came up many times. The chain joins TRBV5-1 to TRBJ1-2, with 7 bases fitting TRBD1. Germline loops: CDR1 SGHRS, CDR2 YFSETQ. The junction had 5 bases not matched to a gene; V was cut back by 1 base and J by 8 bases. The CDR3 runs 13 residues. Here the CDR3 DNA reads TGCGCCAGCAGCTTGAGACAGGGTTACGGCTACACCTTC. It codes for CASSLRQGYGYTF.

This sequence joins TRBV9 and TRBJ2-1; no reliable D call. This CDR3 spans 14 amino acids. Trimming stripped 1 base from V and 4 bases from J, with 9 bases between. The V gene's germline CDR1 is SGDLS and CDR2 YYNGEE. CDR3: CASSVPDLYNEQFF. The CDR3 DNA reads TGTGCCAGCAGCGTACCGGACCTTTACAATGAGCAGTTCTTC.

Ten or more counts support this clonotype. The chain employs TRBV20-1 and TRBJ2-5; TRBD2 aligns across 14 bases. CDR1 is DFQATT and CDR2 is SNEGSKA in the germline V gene (reference sequence). J lost 5 bases, V lost 3 bases, and 5 bases had no gene match. This CDR3 region has 15 residues. The CDR3 region has the DNA TGCAGTGCTAGTAAGACTAGCGGGGGGGCTGAGACCCAGTACTTC. It encodes CSASKTSGGAETQYF.

V and J are TRBV11-2 and TRBJ2-7, with no clear D. The CDR3 covers 15 residues. Germline assignment: CDR1 SGHAT and CDR2 FQNNGV. V shed 1 base and J shed 3 bases, with 13 bases lying between them. CDR3: CASSLGAANFYEQYV. The CDR3 DNA reads as TGTGCCAGCAGCTTAGGGGCAGCCAACTTCTACGAGCAGTACGTC.